Below, 27 T cell receptor beta chains from the same sample are listed, as sequenced in a study of cytomegalovirus exposure and HLA in healthy donors. Generated by immunoSEQ multiplex PCR, the TCRdb table keeps only in-frame clones and is missing some. In the table there are some 63,000 clones, more than 70% of which are singletons. The sequenced material came from PBMCs. Receptor source: a young woman in good health and CMV-seronegative.

The chain uses TRBV2 and TRBJ2-3, with 8 nucleotides matching TRBD2. The CDR3 consists of 14 residues. Germline assignment: CDR1 SNHLY and CDR2 FYNNEI. After removal of 6 bases from V and 2 bases from J, the junction contained 4 bases not matched to a gene. The DNA for the CDR3 is TGTGCCAGCAGGCGGGGGGTTGACACAGATACGCAGTATTTT. Translating gives CASRRGVDTDTQYF.

The genes are TRBV28 and TRBJ1-3; tentative D call: TRBD1 (6 bases). Germline V gene data show CDR1 as MDHEN and CDR2 as SYDVKM. This CDR3 spans 17 amino acids. V was cut by 5 bases and J by 1 base, with 18 bases left in between. CDR3: CASSTGIGMTSGNTIYF. The CDR3 DNA reads TGTGCCAGCAGTACAGGGATAGGGATGACGTCTGGAAACACCATATATTTT.

The genes are TRBV5-1 and TRBJ1-1; unclear D gene. In germline, CDR1 is SGHRS, CDR2 YFSETQ. This CDR3 region has 12 residues. V lost 2 bases to trimming and J lost 5 bases, with 7 bases between them. In nucleotides, the CDR3 is TGCGCCAGCAGCTTCGGGGATACTGAAGCTTTCTTT. It yields the protein CASSFGDTEAFF.

The chain joins TRBV4-1 to TRBJ1-3, with D possibly TRBD1 on 5 matching bases. Trimming left V 3 bases short and J 0 bases short, with 15 bases between. The CDR3 sequence is 17 residues long. The germline V gene encodes CDR1 MGHRA and CDR2 YSYEKL. CDR3 DNA sequence: TGCGCCAGCAGCCACCTAAAGACAAGGGGCTCTGGAAACACCATATATTTT. This encodes CASSHLKTRGSGNTIYF.

The chain couples TRBV6-5 to TRBJ2-7; 10 bases fit TRBD1. The V gene's germline CDR1 is MNHEY and CDR2 SVGAGI. The CDR3 is made up of 15 amino acids. V lost 0 bases and J lost 7; bases outside the gene matches: 6. The CDR3 DNA follows: TGTGCCAGCAGTTACTCCGGGACAGGGGTGAGGGAGCAGTACTTC. Amino acid sequence: CASSYSGTGVREQYF.

This chain uses TRBV6-5 with TRBJ2-5; D not certain. Germline V gives CDR1 MNHEY, CDR2 SVGAGI. This CDR3 has 12 amino acids. The germline V and J ends were trimmed by 2 bases and 8 bases, with 9 bases remaining between them. This chain's CDR3 is CASSYAGLTQYF. The CDR3, as DNA: TGTGCCAGCAGTTACGCAGGTCTCACCCAGTACTTC.

This chain joins TRBV27 and TRBJ2-7; TRBD2 aligns across 9 bases. V lost 5 bases and J lost 3; bases outside the gene matches: 5. The CDR3 sequence is 14 residues long. Germline V gives CDR1 MNHEY, CDR2 SMNVEV (reference sequence). The CDR3 sequence: CASSQTSGRYEQYF. The DNA for the CDR3 is TGTGCCAGCAGTCAGACTAGCGGTCGCTACGAGCAGTACTTC.

The chain employs TRBV7-2 and TRBJ2-3; maybe TRBD1 (7 bases). The V gene's germline CDR1 is SGHTA and CDR2 FQGNSA. The CDR3 spans 14 residues. Deletions cut 1 base from V and 5 bases from J, with 10 bases between. Here the CDR3 DNA reads TGTGCCAGCAGCTTAGGGCAGGGGGGAGATACGCAGTATTTT. Its protein is CASSLGQGGDTQYF.

The chain combines TRBV5-4 with TRBJ2-7, with D tentatively TRBD2 (6 bases). Trimming removed 3 bases from V and 6 bases from J, with 19 bases in between. CDR3 length: 15 amino acids. CDR1 and CDR2 from the germline V gene are SGHNT and YYREEE (reference sequence). CDR3 nucleotides: TGTGCCAGCAGCTCCACGCCGGCGGGATCAGGCGAGCAGTACTTC. It translates to CASSSTPAGSGEQYF. Using reference TRBV5-4 and TRBJ2-7 for the parts outside the CDR3, the full variable domain is ETGVTQSPTHLIKTRGQQVTLRCSSQSGHNTVSWYQQALGQGPQFIFQYYREEENGRGNFPPRFSGLQFPNYSSELNVNALELDDSALYLCASSSTPAGSGEQYFGPGTRLTVT.

This sequence joins TRBV6-5 and TRBJ1-1; TRBD1 agrees at 7 bases. Germline V gene sequence: CDR1 MNHEY, CDR2 SVGAGI. Germline trimming cut 6 bases from V and 4 bases from J; bases unmatched to any gene: 8. The CDR3 contains 14 residues. The CDR3 region has the DNA TGTGCCAGCAGGTACGACAGGGAGAGCACTGAAGCTTTCTTT. Amino acid sequence: CASRYDRESTEAFF.

CDR3 in amino acids: CAWSVGTGNEKLFF. In DNA form, the CDR3 reads TGTGCCTGGAGCGTCGGGACAGGGAATGAAAAACTGTTTTTT. V and J are TRBV30 and TRBJ1-4; TRBD1 matches at 9 bases. Germline V CDR1 and CDR2: GTSNPN, SVGIG (reference sequence). Trimming removed 3 bases from V and 5 bases from J; junction bases left unmatched: 4. The CDR3 covers 14 residues.

The chain carries TRBV10-3 and TRBJ2-7, with TRBD1 identical over 9 bases. Germline CDR1 is ENHRY and CDR2 is SYGVKD. V lost 3 bases and J lost 6; bases outside the gene matches: 12. The CDR3 has 16 amino acids. The CDR3 spells CAISDPTGTGKSEQYF. In DNA form, the CDR3 reads TGTGCCATCAGTGACCCGACGGGGACAGGGAAGTCCGAGCAGTACTTC.

This clone came up a few times. The chain joins TRBV4-2 to TRBJ1-2, with 7 bases fitting TRBD1. CDR1 LGHNA and CDR2 YNFKEQ come from the germline V gene. V dropped 3 bases and J dropped 6; count of bases not matched to a gene: 4. The CDR3 spans 13 residues. CDR3 amino acids: CASSQTGIDGYTF. The CDR3 DNA reads TGTGCCAGCAGCCAGACAGGGATCGATGGCTACACCTTC.

The chain employs TRBV19 and TRBJ1-5, with 8 bases that match TRBD1. The CDR3 loop spans 15 amino acids. V gave up 4 bases and J gave up 2 bases; unmatched junction bases: 4. Germline CDR1 and CDR2: LNHDA and SQIVND (reference sequence). The CDR3 DNA reads TGTGCCAGTAGTACCCTGGACAGGGGCAATCAGCCCCAGCATTTT. As protein: CASSTLDRGNQPQHF.

The rearrangement joins TRBV5-1 to TRBJ1-4; TRBD1 agrees at 8 bases. Per germline, CDR1 SGHRS and CDR2 YFSETQ. After removal of 4 bases from V and 8 bases from J, the junction contained 7 bases not matched to a gene. This CDR3 region has 14 residues. The DNA for the CDR3 is TGCGCCAGCAGCCTGGGGACAGGCGGGGAAAAACTGTTTTTT. Its translation: CASSLGTGGEKLFF.

The V call is TRBV10-3, the J call TRBJ1-5; 10 nucleotides agree with TRBD1. Per germline, CDR1 ENHRY and CDR2 SYGVKD. Trimming cost V 10 bases and J 5 bases; bases outside gene matches: 5. The CDR3 is 13 residues long. Here the CDR3 reads CATATGGDQPQHF. The CDR3 nucleotides read TGTGCCACCGCGACAGGGGGCGATCAGCCCCAGCATTTT.

Written as DNA, the CDR3 is TGTGCCAGCAGCTTAGCCCCGGGAGGGGCCTACGAGCAGTACTTC. It translates to CASSLAPGGAYEQYF. The chain uses TRBV7-6 and TRBJ2-7; 8 bases agree with TRBD2. Germline values: CDR1 SGHVS, CDR2 FNYEAQ. The trim removed 0 bases at V and 2 bases at J, leaving 3 bases unmatched. This CDR3 spans 15 amino acids.

This clone appeared once. The chain joins TRBV30 to TRBJ1-2, with TRBD1 as a possible D gene (6 bases). CDR1 and CDR2 (germline): GTSNPN, SVGIG (reference sequence). Trimming pared 2 bases from V and 4 bases from J, leaving 11 bases between. The CDR3 length is 13 residues. CDR3 in amino acids: CAWSWGHSYGYTF. As DNA, the CDR3 is TGTGCCTGGAGTTGGGGACATTCCTATGGCTACACCTTC.

The V call is TRBV6-5, the J call TRBJ2-5, with D perhaps TRBD1 (5 bases). Trimming removed 7 bases at V and 4 bases at J, with 16 bases between. Germline V CDR1 and CDR2: MNHEY, SVGAGI. The CDR3 has 14 amino acids. DNA of the CDR3: TGTGCCAGCATGGCAGGGCGTTCGGGAGAGACCCAGTACTTC. It is translated as CASMAGRSGETQYF.

The J gene is TRBJ2-5, the V gene TRBV9; weak D call: TRBD1 (6 bases). This CDR3 contains 14 residues. V gave up 4 bases and J gave up 5 bases, with 15 bases separating them. Germline V lookup: CDR1 SGDLS, CDR2 YYNGEE. The CDR3 coding sequence is TGTGCCAGCAGCTCGGGGCCGCAGGGGGAGACCCAGTACTTC. It is translated as CASSSGPQGETQYF.

This rearrangement joins TRBV7-2 to TRBJ1-1; unclear D gene. The CDR3 length is 14 residues. Looked up from germline, CDR1 is SGHTA and CDR2 is FQGNSA. The ends were cut back, 1 base at V and 7 bases at J, with 13 bases in the middle. The CDR3 protein is CASSLVGGQGEAFF. The CDR3 nucleotides are TGTGCCAGCAGCTTAGTGGGCGGGCAAGGTGAAGCTTTCTTT.

The gene calls are TRBV5-1 and TRBJ2-2; 7 bases fit TRBD2. The CDR3 spans 15 residues. Trimming cost V 4 bases and J 6 bases; bases outside gene matches: 9. The germline V gene encodes CDR1 SGHRS and CDR2 YFSETQ. The CDR3 is CASSTEIGGSGELFF. In nucleotides, the CDR3 is TGCGCCAGCAGCACGGAAATCGGGGGGTCCGGGGAGCTGTTTTTT.

The chain combines TRBV10-3 with TRBJ2-7, with 8 nucleotides matching TRBD1. V was clipped by 0 bases and J by 5 bases; unmatched bases: 15. The CDR3 length is 18 residues. Germline V gene data show CDR1 as ENHRY and CDR2 as SYGVKD. The CDR3 reads CAISESAADGTGRDEQYF. The DNA for the CDR3 is TGTGCCATCAGTGAGTCCGCCGCAGACGGGACAGGTCGCGACGAGCAGTACTTC.

This chain joins TRBV11-2 and TRBJ1-6, with D possibly TRBD1 on 5 matching bases. Trimming left V 2 bases short and J 0 bases short, with 14 bases between. The CDR3 runs 18 residues. Germline V lookup: CDR1 SGHAT, CDR2 FQNNGV. The DNA for the CDR3 is TGTGCCAGCAGCTTAACTCGTTTCGACAGCTCCTATAATTCACCCCTCCACTTT. This gives the protein CASSLTRFDSSYNSPLHF.

The chain combines TRBV28 with TRBJ2-1, with 7 nucleotides matching TRBD1. The V gene's germline CDR1 is MDHEN and CDR2 SYDVKM. The CDR3 runs 15 residues. V lost 6 bases and J lost 2; bases outside the gene matches: 7. CDR3 protein: CASSSDRAPYNEQFF. CDR3 in DNA: TGTGCCAGCAGCTCAGACAGGGCACCCTACAATGAGCAGTTCTTC.

This chain uses TRBV9 with TRBJ2-3; D uncertain. There are 16 residues in the CDR3. Germline V gene lookup returns CDR1 SGDLS and CDR2 YYNGEE. Trimming took 0 bases from V and 0 from J, leaving 11 bases between them. The CDR3 reads CASSVAGWASTDTQYF. CDR3 in DNA: TGTGCCAGCAGCGTAGCTGGTTGGGCAAGCACAGATACGCAGTATTTT.

The rearrangement links TRBV7-9 to TRBJ1-4; TRBD1 matches at 8 bases. The CDR3 runs 14 residues. Trimming cost V 5 bases and J 5 bases; bases outside gene matches: 4. Germline CDR1 reads SEHNR; CDR2 reads FQNEAQ (reference sequence). CDR3 in DNA: TGTGCCAGCAGCCGACAGGGGTCGAATGAAAAACTGTTTTTT. This sequence encodes CASSRQGSNEKLFF.